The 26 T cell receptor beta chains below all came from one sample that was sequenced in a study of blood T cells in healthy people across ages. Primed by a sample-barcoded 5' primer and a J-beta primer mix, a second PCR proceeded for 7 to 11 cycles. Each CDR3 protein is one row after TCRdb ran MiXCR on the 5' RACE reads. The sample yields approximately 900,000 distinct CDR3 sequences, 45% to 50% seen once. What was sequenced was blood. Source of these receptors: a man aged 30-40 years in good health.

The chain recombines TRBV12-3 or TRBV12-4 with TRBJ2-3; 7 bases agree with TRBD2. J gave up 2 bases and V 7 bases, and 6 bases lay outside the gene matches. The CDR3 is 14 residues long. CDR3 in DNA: TGTGCCAGCACCCCGAGCGGGACCACAGATACGCAGTATTTT. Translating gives CASTPSGTTDTQYF.

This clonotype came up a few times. CDR3 loop: CASSLAGLFMNTEAFF. As DNA, the CDR3 is TGTGCCAGCAGTTTGGCAGGCCTGTTCATGAACACTGAAGCTTTCTTT. The chain uses TRBV12-3 or TRBV12-4 and TRBJ1-1, with no clear D. The germline V and J ends were trimmed by 3 bases and 0 bases, with 14 bases remaining between them. The CDR3 is 16 amino acids.

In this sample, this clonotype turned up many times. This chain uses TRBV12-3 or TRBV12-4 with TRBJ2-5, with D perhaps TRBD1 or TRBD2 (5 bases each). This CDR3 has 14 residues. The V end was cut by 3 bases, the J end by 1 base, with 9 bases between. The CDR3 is CASSLGLAQETQYF. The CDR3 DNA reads TGTGCCAGCAGTTTGGGGCTAGCCCAAGAGACCCAGTACTTC.

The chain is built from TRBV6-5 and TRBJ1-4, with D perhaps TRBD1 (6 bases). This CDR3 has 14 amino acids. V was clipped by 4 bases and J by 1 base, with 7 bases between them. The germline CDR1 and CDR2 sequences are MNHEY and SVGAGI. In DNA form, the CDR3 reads TGTGCCAGCAGTTGGACAGTAACTAATGAAAAACTGTTTTTT. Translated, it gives CASSWTVTNEKLFF.

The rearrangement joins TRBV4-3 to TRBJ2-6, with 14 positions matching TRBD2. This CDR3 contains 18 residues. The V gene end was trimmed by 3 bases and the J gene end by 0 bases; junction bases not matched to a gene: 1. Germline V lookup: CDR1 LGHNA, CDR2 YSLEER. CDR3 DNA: TGCGCCAGCAGCCAGACTAGCGGGGGGGTCTCTGGGGCCAACGTCCTGACTTTC. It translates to CASSQTSGGVSGANVLTF.

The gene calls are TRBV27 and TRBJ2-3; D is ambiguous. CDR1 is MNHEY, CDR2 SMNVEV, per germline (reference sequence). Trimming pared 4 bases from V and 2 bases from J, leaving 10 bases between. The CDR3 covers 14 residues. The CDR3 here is CASSSTSPTDTQYF. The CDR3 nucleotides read TGTGCCAGCAGTTCGACATCGCCCACAGATACGCAGTATTTT.

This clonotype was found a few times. CDR3 DNA sequence: TGCGCCAGCAGCCTTGGACAGGGAGATTACAATGAGCAGTTCTTC. This translates into CASSLGQGDYNEQFF. The chain carries TRBV4-1 and TRBJ2-1; TRBD1 aligns across 8 bases. Per the germline V gene, CDR1 is MGHRA and CDR2 is YSYEKL. Trimming at V came to 4 bases and at J to 4 bases, leaving 6 bases not matched to a gene. The CDR3 contains 15 residues.

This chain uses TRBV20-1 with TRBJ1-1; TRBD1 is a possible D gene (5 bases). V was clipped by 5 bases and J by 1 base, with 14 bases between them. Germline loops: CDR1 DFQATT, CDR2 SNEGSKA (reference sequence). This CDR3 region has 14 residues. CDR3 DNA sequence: TGCAGTGCTCCACGACAGCCAAGGAACACTGAAGCTTTCTTT. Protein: CSAPRQPRNTEAFF.

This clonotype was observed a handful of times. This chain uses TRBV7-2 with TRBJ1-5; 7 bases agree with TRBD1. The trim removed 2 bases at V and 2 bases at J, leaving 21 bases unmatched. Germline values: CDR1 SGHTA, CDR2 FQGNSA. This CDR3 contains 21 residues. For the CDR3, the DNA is TGTGCCAGCAGCTTATCGGATTCCCGGCGACAGGGATGGATTGGCAATCAGCCCCAGCATTTT. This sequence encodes CASSLSDSRRQGWIGNQPQHF.

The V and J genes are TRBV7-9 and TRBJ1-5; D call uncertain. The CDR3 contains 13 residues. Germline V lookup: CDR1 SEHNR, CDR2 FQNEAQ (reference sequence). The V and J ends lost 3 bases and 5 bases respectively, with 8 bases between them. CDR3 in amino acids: CASSFRADQPQHF. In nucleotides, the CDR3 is TGTGCCAGCAGCTTCCGGGCGGATCAGCCCCAGCATTTT.

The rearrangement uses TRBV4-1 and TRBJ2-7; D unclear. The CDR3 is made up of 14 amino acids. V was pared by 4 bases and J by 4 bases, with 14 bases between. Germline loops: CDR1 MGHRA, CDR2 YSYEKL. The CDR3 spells CASSPTLGVYEQYF. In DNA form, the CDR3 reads TGCGCCAGCAGCCCGACCCTGGGTGTATACGAGCAGTACTTC.

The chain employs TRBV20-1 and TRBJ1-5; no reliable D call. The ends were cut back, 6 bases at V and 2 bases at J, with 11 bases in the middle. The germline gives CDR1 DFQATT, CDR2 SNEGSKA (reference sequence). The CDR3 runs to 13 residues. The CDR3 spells CSASLGGNQPQHF. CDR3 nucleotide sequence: TGCAGTGCCTCGCTAGGCGGCAATCAGCCCCAGCATTTT.

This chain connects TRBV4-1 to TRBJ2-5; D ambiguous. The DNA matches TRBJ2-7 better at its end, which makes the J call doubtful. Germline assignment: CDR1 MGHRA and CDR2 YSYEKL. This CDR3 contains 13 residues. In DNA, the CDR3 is TGCGCCAGCAGCCAAGATACGGCCGACGAGCAGTACTTC. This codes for CASSQDTADEQYF.

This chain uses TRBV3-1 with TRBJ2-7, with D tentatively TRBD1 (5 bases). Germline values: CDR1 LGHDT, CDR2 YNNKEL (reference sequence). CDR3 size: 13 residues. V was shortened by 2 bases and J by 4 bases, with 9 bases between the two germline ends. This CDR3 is CASSQRGRYEQYF. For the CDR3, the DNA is TGTGCCAGCAGCCAAAGGGGAAGGTACGAGCAGTACTTC.

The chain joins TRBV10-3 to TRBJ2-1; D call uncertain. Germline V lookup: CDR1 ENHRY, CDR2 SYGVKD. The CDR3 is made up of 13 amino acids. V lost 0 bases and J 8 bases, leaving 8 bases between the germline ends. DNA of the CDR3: TGTGCCATCAGTGAGTCCCTAGGCTATGAGCAGTTCTTC. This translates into CAISESLGYEQFF.

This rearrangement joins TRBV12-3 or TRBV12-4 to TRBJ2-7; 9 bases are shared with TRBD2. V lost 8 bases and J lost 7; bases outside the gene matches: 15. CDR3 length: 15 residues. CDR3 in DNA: TGTGCCAGCTACCCCAATAGCGGGAGAGTGTTTGAGCAGTACTTC. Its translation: CASYPNSGRVFEQYF.

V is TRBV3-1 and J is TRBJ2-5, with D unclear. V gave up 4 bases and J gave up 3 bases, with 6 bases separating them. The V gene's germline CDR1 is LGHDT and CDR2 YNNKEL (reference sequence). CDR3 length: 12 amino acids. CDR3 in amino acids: CASSPIKETQYF. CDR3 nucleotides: TGTGCCAGCAGCCCCATCAAAGAGACCCAGTACTTC.

The CDR3 loop is CSARDRMLNTEAFF. The CDR3 bases are TGCAGTGCTAGAGACAGGATGTTGAACACTGAAGCTTTCTTT. V is TRBV20-1 and J is TRBJ1-1; unclear D gene. CDR3 length: 14 amino acids. V lost 0 bases to trimming and J lost 0 bases, with 8 bases between them. Germline lookup yields CDR1 DFQATT and CDR2 SNEGSKA (reference sequence).

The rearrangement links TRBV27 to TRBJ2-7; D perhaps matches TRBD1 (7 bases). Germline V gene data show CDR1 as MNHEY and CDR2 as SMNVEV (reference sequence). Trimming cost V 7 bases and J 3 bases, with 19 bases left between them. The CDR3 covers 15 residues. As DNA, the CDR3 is TGTGCCAGCACCTACGGGGCAGGGGGGCTCTACGAGCAGTACTTC. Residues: CASTYGAGGLYEQYF.

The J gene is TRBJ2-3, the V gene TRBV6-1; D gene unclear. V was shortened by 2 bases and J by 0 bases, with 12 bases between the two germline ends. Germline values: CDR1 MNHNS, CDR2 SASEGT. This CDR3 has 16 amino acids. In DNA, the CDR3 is TGTGCCAGCAGTGAATTAGAAGACCTTAGCACAGATACGCAGTATTTT. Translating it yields CASSELEDLSTDTQYF.

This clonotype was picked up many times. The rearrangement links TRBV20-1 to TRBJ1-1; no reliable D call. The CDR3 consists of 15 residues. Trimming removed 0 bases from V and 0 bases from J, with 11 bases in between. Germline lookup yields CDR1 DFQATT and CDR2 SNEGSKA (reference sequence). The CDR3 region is CSARDYGRMNTEAFF. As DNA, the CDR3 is TGCAGTGCTAGAGATTACGGACGGATGAACACTGAAGCTTTCTTT.

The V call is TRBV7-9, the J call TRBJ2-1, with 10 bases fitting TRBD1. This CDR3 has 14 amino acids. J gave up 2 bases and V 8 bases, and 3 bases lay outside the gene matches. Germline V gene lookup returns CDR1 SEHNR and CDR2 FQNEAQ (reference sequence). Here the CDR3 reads CASGGQGAYNEQFF. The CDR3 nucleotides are TGTGCCAGCGGAGGACAGGGGGCCTACAATGAGCAGTTCTTC. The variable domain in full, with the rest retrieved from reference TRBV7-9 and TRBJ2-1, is DTGVSQNPRHKITKRGQNVTFRCDPISEHNRLYWYRQTLGQGPEFLTYFQNEAQLEKSRLLSDRFSAERPKGSFSTLEIQRTEQGDSAMYLCASGGQGAYNEQFFGPGTRLTVL.

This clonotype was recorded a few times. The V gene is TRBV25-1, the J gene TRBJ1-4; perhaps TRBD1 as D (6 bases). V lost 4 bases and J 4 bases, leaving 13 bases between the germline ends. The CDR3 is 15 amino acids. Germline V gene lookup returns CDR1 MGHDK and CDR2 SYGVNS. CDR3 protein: CASSGGAVINEKLFF. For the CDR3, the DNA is TGTGCCAGCAGTGGGGGGGCGGTTATTAATGAAAAACTGTTTTTT. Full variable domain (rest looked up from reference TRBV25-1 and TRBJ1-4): EADIYQTPRYLVIGTGKKITLECSQTMGHDKMYWYQQDPGMELHLIHYSYGVNSTEKGDLSSESTVSRIRTEHFPLTLESARPSHTSQYLCASSGGAVINEKLFFGSGTQLSVL.

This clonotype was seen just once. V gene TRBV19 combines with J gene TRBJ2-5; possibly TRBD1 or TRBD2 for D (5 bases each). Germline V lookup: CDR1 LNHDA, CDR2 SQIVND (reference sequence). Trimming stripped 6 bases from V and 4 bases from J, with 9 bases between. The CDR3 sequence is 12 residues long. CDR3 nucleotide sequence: TGTGCCAGTAGAACCGGGGCAGAGACCCAGTACTTC. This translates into CASRTGAETQYF.

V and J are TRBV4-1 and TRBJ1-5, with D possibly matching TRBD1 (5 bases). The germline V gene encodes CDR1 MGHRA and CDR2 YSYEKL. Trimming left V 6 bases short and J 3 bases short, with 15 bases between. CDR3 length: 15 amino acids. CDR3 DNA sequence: TGCGCCAGCAGTCTGCTGGAGGGACTCAATCAGCCCCAGCATTTT. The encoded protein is CASSLLEGLNQPQHF.

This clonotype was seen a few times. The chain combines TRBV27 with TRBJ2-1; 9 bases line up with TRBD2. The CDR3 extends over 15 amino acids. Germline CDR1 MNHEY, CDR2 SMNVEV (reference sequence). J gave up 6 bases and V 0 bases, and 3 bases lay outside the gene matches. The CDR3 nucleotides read TGTGCCAGCAGTTTATCGATAGCGGGGGTCAATGAGCAGTTCTTC. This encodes CASSLSIAGVNEQFF.